This TCR beta chain is drawn from a study of T cells after yellow fever vaccination. The CDR3 runs 14 residues. V shed 5 bases and J shed 2 bases, with 13 bases lying between them. The germline V gene has CDR1 SGHRS and CDR2 YFSETQ. One entry per CDR3 protein results from TCRdb running MiXCR on the 5' RACE reads. The top ten clones hold over 15% of a sample with approximately 240,000 distinct CDR3 sequences, about 3.9% of them seen once. This clonotype was seen at least ten times. V and J are TRBV5-1 and TRBJ1-1; a weak D match, TRBD1 (6 bases). The sequencing used PBMCs, collected 15 days after the yellow fever booster vaccination. This TCR came from a man aged 18 to 30 who received the YFV17D yellow fever vaccine. This CDR3 is CASSWGAANTEAFF. Here the CDR3 DNA reads TGCGCCAGCAGTTGGGGGGCCGCCAACACTGAAGCTTTCTTT.